One sample yielded the 18 T cell receptor beta chains listed below, sequenced in a study of T-cell memory formation after mild COVID-19. One entry per CDR3 protein, called by TCRdb with MiXCR from the 5' RACE reads. The data show 35,000 to 50,000 distinct CDR3 sequences, around 6.1% seen once. The sequenced material came from PBMCs or a T cell subset sorted from them (not recorded which). Receptors were obtained from an adult who had mild COVID-19 (a few samples of this study predate the infection). Cell type and time point are not known.

In this sample, this clonotype turned up a few times. The rearrangement uses TRBV30 and TRBJ2-1; D call uncertain. Trimming left V 4 bases short and J 2 bases short, with 15 bases between. The CDR3 is made up of 15 amino acids. Germline V lookup: CDR1 GTSNPN, CDR2 SVGIG (reference sequence). The CDR3 nucleotides read TGTGCCTGGAATTCCGACCCTAGACCCTACAATGAGCAGTTCTTC. Its translation is CAWNSDPRPYNEQFF.

This clonotype was found many times. This sequence joins TRBV29-1 and TRBJ1-2; the D is unclear. The germline V and J ends were trimmed by 7 bases and 12 bases, with 18 bases remaining between them. Germline CDR1 and CDR2: SQVTM and ANQGSEA. The CDR3 extends over 11 amino acids. Written as DNA, the CDR3 is TGCAGCGCTCCCGCCGGGCAGTCGAACACCTTC. Translating gives CSAPAGQSNTF.

There are many counts of this clonotype. Here the CDR3 reads CASSLDGRGDTQYF. CDR3 coding DNA: TGTGCCAGCAGCTTGGATGGGCGTGGAGATACGCAGTATTTT. The V call is TRBV5-5, the J call TRBJ2-3; no firm D call. Germline CDR1 and CDR2: SGHKS and YYEKEE (reference sequence). V was cut by 0 bases and J by 5 bases, with 10 bases left in between. This CDR3 contains 14 residues.

V and J are TRBV2 and TRBJ2-1; no clear D gene. This CDR3 comprises 13 residues. CDR1 SNHLY and CDR2 FYNNEI come from the germline V gene. Between the trimmed V and J ends, which lost 2 bases and 4 bases, there was a span of 6 bases. The CDR3 spells CASSETLYNEQFF. CDR3 sequence (DNA): TGTGCCAGCAGTGAAACTTTATACAATGAGCAGTTCTTC.

The chain couples TRBV24-1 to TRBJ1-5; D is possibly TRBD1 (6 bases). Germline V gene data show CDR1 as KGHDR and CDR2 as SFDVKD. V lost 4 bases, J lost 4 bases, and 16 bases lay in between. The CDR3 is 16 amino acids. CDR3 bases: TGTGCCACCAGTGAGGCGGGGGGCTTAGGTAATCAGCCCCAGCATTTT. Residues: CATSEAGGLGNQPQHF.

CDR3 DNA: TGTGCCAGTCAAACGGCTTTAGATGGAAACACCATATATTTT. As protein: CASQTALDGNTIYF. The chain uses TRBV19 and TRBJ1-3; D remains unclear. The V gene's germline CDR1 is LNHDA and CDR2 SQIVND (reference sequence). This CDR3 has 14 residues. V was cut by 8 bases and J by 3 bases, with 14 bases left in between.

This clonotype has ten or more counts. This sequence joins TRBV5-1 and TRBJ2-1; 13 bases are a match to TRBD2. V was clipped by 4 bases and J by 8 bases; unmatched bases: 21. This CDR3 is built from 20 residues. The germline CDR1 and CDR2 sequences are SGHRS and YFSETQ. The CDR3 DNA reads as TGCGCCAGCAGCGCATCAACGACTAGCGGGGGGCCCGTTAGGGGAGATGAGCAGTTCTTC. This sequence encodes CASSASTTSGGPVRGDEQFF.

The chain joins TRBV18 to TRBJ2-7, with D possibly matching TRBD1 (7 bases). The length of the CDR3 is 14 residues. Trimming removed 3 bases from V and 5 bases from J, with 14 bases in between. Germline CDR1 and CDR2: KGHSH and LQKENI. CDR3 amino acids: CASSPRSGGHEQYF. The CDR3 DNA reads as TGTGCCAGCTCACCCCGGTCAGGGGGGCACGAGCAGTACTTC.

This clonotype has more than one count but fewer than ten. This could be a read error, since a much larger clone is one nucleotide away. The V and J genes are TRBV12-3 or TRBV12-4 and TRBJ2-7, with D uncertain. CDR3 length: 11 amino acids. The CDR3 reads CARSSKYEQYF. Here the CDR3 DNA reads TGTGCCAGAAGTTCGAAATACGAGCAGTACTTC.

There are many counts of this clonotype. The chain is built from TRBV5-5 and TRBJ1-2; 8 nucleotides agree with TRBD1. V lost 3 bases, J lost 3 bases, and 4 bases stayed unmatched. The CDR3 extends over 14 amino acids. Germline CDR1 SGHKS, CDR2 YYEKEE (reference sequence). The CDR3 DNA follows: TGTGCCAGCAGCTGGAAGACAGGGGACTATGGCTACACCTTC. It specifies CASSWKTGDYGYTF.

This clonotype was observed at least ten times. The rearrangement uses TRBV9 and TRBJ2-2; 8 bases are shared with TRBD2. Germline lookup yields CDR1 SGDLS and CDR2 YYNGEE. The ends lost 2 bases at V and 5 bases at J; junction bases unmatched: 5. The CDR3 loop spans 15 amino acids. CDR3 DNA sequence: TGTGCCAGCAGCGTTAGCGGGAAGAAGACCGGGGAGCTGTTTTTT. Translated, it gives CASSVSGKKTGELFF.

This clonotype was observed many times. This chain uses TRBV7-3 with TRBJ2-5; D is undetermined. Germline values: CDR1 SGHTA, CDR2 FQGTGA. Trimming removed 1 base at V and 5 bases at J, with 8 bases between. This CDR3 is built from 13 residues. Written as DNA, the CDR3 is TGTGCCAGCAGCTTAAACAGTCAGGAGACCCAGTACTTC. Protein product: CASSLNSQETQYF.

This clonotype was seen repeatedly, ten times or more. The chain has TRBV12-3 or TRBV12-4 and TRBJ1-1; no clear D. The CDR3 covers 14 residues. Trimming took off 3 bases at V and 3 bases at J, with 11 bases between the two ends. The CDR3 spells CASSFWGRDTEAFF. CDR3 coding DNA: TGTGCCAGCAGTTTTTGGGGAAGAGACACTGAAGCTTTCTTT.

This clonotype was recorded at least ten times. The chain links TRBV15 to TRBJ2-2; TRBD1 might be the D (5 bases). V lost 0 bases, J lost 6 bases, and 5 bases lay in between. Germline V lookup: CDR1 LNHNV, CDR2 YYDKDF (reference sequence). This CDR3 region has 13 residues. This chain's CDR3 is CATSRDRAGELFF. CDR3 DNA sequence: TGTGCCACCAGCAGAGACAGGGCCGGGGAGCTGTTTTTT.

This clonotype has a handful of counts. This chain joins TRBV30 and TRBJ2-1; D gene unclear. The V gene lost 3 bases and the J gene lost 0 bases, with 6 bases spanning the gap. CDR1 is GTSNPN, CDR2 SVGIG, per germline (reference sequence). CDR3 size: 13 residues. The CDR3 DNA follows: TGTGCCTGGAGCAGGAGCTCCTACAATGAGCAGTTCTTC. This codes for CAWSRSSYNEQFF.

This chain links TRBV30 with TRBJ2-3; D possibly corresponds to TRBD2 (6 bases). This CDR3 region has 14 residues. Deletions cut 4 bases from V and 4 bases from J, with 15 bases between. Per germline, CDR1 GTSNPN and CDR2 SVGIG (reference sequence). The chain's CDR3 is CAWMSSDNPDTQYF. CDR3 sequence (DNA): TGTGCCTGGATGTCTAGCGATAATCCAGATACGCAGTATTTT.

This clonotype has at least ten counts. CDR3 region: CATSRGTASYEQYF. The DNA of the CDR3 is TGTGCCACCAGCAGAGGGACGGCCTCCTACGAGCAGTACTTC. The chain couples TRBV15 to TRBJ2-7; D is unclear. The CDR3 is 14 residues long. The germline CDR1 and CDR2 sequences are LNHNV and YYDKDF (reference sequence). Trimming cost V 1 base and J 0 bases, with 7 bases left between them.

The sample holds many counts of this clonotype. The chain couples TRBV7-9 to TRBJ1-1, with D possibly matching TRBD1 (5 bases). Per germline, CDR1 SEHNR and CDR2 FQNEAQ (reference sequence). The CDR3 is 14 residues long. V gave up 5 bases and J gave up 3 bases, with 13 bases separating them. The CDR3 protein is CASSVSGTDTEAFF. The DNA for the CDR3 is TGTGCCAGCAGCGTCTCCGGGACTGACACTGAAGCTTTCTTT.